The 20 T cell receptor beta chains in this list originate from one sample, sequenced in a study of shared clonotypes between healthy human individuals. Libraries were prepared by immunoSEQ multiplex PCR; TCRdb keeps only in-frame clonotypes and omits some of them. This sample has millions of clones, with more than 80% found just once. Sequencing was done on a sample of naive CD4+ T cells sorted from blood. Indicated subset: CD45RA+ positively selected. Receptors were obtained from a man in his late teens or twenties in good health.

V gene TRBV7-6 combines with J gene TRBJ1-4, with 7 bases identical to TRBD1. This CDR3 is built from 14 residues. Germline CDR1 reads SGHVS; CDR2 reads FNYEAQ. J lost 3 bases, V lost 7 bases, and 5 bases had no gene match. This CDR3 reads CASNTGAPNEKLFF. CDR3 coding DNA: TGTGCCAGCAACACAGGGGCTCCTAATGAAAAACTGTTTTTT.

This rearrangement joins TRBV2 to TRBJ1-5; maybe TRBD1 (5 bases). Germline CDR1 reads SNHLY; CDR2 reads FYNNEI. V was shortened by 4 bases and J by 11 bases, with 12 bases between the two germline ends. CDR3 length: 12 amino acids. The CDR3 bases are TGTGCCAGCAGTGGACAGCTTTGGACCCAGCATTTT. It yields the protein CASSGQLWTQHF.

CDR3 sequence: CASSEGNPFEGELFF. The CDR3 region has the DNA TGCGCCAGCAGCGAGGGAAACCCATTCGAAGGGGAGCTGTTTTTT. V and J are TRBV5-1 and TRBJ2-2, with D perhaps TRBD2 (5 bases). Germline CDR1 is SGHRS and CDR2 is YFSETQ. V lost 4 bases to trimming and J lost 8 bases, with 18 bases between them. This CDR3 comprises 15 residues. Full variable domain (remainder filled in from reference TRBV5-1 and TRBJ2-2): KAGVTQTPRYLIKTRGQQVTLSCSPISGHRSVSWYQQTPGQGLQFLFEYFSETQRNKGNFPGRFSGRQFSNSRSEMNVSTLELGDSALYLCASSEGNPFEGELFFGEGSRLTVL.

The J gene is TRBJ1-1, the V gene TRBV7-3; D may be TRBD1 (5 bases). Germline V gene lookup returns CDR1 SGHTA and CDR2 FQGTGA. There are 14 residues in the CDR3. Trimming took off 5 bases at V and 4 bases at J, with 14 bases between the two ends. CDR3 in amino acids: CASSPRRGGTEAFF. CDR3 DNA sequence: TGTGCCAGCAGCCCCCGTCGTGGGGGCACTGAAGCTTTCTTT. Based on the CDR3 plus reference TRBV7-3 and TRBJ1-1, the full variable domain is GAGVSQTPSNKVTEKGKYVELRCDPISGHTALYWYRQSLGQGPEFLIYFQGTGAADDSGLPNDRFFAVRPEGSVSTLKIQRTERGDSAVYLCASSPRRGGTEAFFGQGTRLTVV.

To note about this clone: Other DNA sequences in this specimen translate into the identical CDR3. This chain connects TRBV28 to TRBJ1-5; 9 bases are a match to TRBD1. V shed 5 bases, J shed 6 bases, and the junction held 8 bases outside the gene matches. Germline CDR1 MDHEN, CDR2 SYDVKM. The CDR3 is 15 residues long. CDR3 residues: CASSTTGGAGQPQHF. Here the CDR3 DNA reads TGTGCCAGCAGTACAACAGGGGGCGCCGGTCAGCCCCAGCATTTT.

The chain couples TRBV5-1 to TRBJ2-2; 7 bases map to TRBD1. Germline lookup yields CDR1 SGHRS and CDR2 YFSETQ. Unmatched junction bases numbered 3, after V lost 4 bases and J lost 0 bases. The CDR3 is made up of 15 amino acids. This CDR3 reads CASSPTGTNTGELFF. The CDR3 nucleotides read TGCGCCAGCAGCCCGACAGGGACGAACACCGGGGAGCTGTTTTTT.

The chain recombines TRBV19 with TRBJ2-1; D unclear. From germline, CDR1 is LNHDA and CDR2 SQIVND (reference sequence). CDR3 length: 14 residues. Trimming took off 3 bases at V and 6 bases at J, with 12 bases between the two ends. The CDR3 region is CASSIAGPGNEQFF. The CDR3 nucleotides read TGTGCCAGTAGTATTGCAGGACCAGGCAATGAGCAGTTCTTC.

This clone was recorded once. This chain uses TRBV5-4 with TRBJ2-5; 11 bases are shared with TRBD2. This CDR3 spans 15 amino acids. The V gene's germline CDR1 is SGHNT and CDR2 YYREEE (reference sequence). V dropped 3 bases and J dropped 0; count of bases not matched to a gene: 1. The CDR3 sequence is CASSSSGGYQETQYF. The CDR3 region has the DNA TGTGCCAGCAGCTCTAGCGGGGGGTACCAAGAGACCCAGTACTTC.

The chain employs TRBV28 and TRBJ2-7; TRBD1 matches at 9 bases. The V segment lost 2 bases and the J segment 3 bases; nucleotides outside the gene matches: 5. CDR3 length equals 15 residues. Germline CDR1 reads MDHEN; CDR2 reads SYDVKM. CDR3 sequence: CASSLARTGVYEQYF. As DNA, the CDR3 is TGTGCCAGCAGTTTAGCACGGACAGGGGTCTACGAGCAGTACTTC.

Note on this clone: Within the sample, other DNA sequences also encode this same CDR3. The chain joins TRBV5-1 to TRBJ1-2, with a possible D match to TRBD1 (6 bases). The germline CDR1 and CDR2 sequences are SGHRS and YFSETQ. The CDR3 runs 12 residues. Trimming took off 2 bases at V and 6 bases at J, with 8 bases between the two ends. CDR3 sequence reads: CASSLSGDGYTF. CDR3 bases: TGCGCCAGCAGCTTATCAGGGGATGGCTACACCTTC.

This clone appeared a single time. Other DNA sequences in the same sample also yield this CDR3. The gene calls are TRBV5-1 and TRBJ2-2, with TRBD1 matching over 10 bases. The trim removed 2 bases at V and 4 bases at J, leaving 2 bases unmatched. The CDR3 covers 15 residues. In germline, CDR1 is SGHRS, CDR2 YFSETQ. The CDR3 sequence: CASSFGQGVTGELFF. The CDR3 nucleotides read TGCGCCAGCAGCTTCGGACAGGGGGTCACCGGGGAGCTGTTTTTT.

The J gene is TRBJ1-2, the V gene TRBV19; the D is unclear. Trimming removed 0 bases from V and 4 bases from J, with 12 bases in between. This CDR3 has 15 amino acids. Per the germline V gene, CDR1 is LNHDA and CDR2 is SQIVND (reference sequence). The CDR3 region has the DNA TGTGCCAGTAGTATAGATCAGGAGAACTCCTATGGCTACACCTTC. It specifies CASSIDQENSYGYTF.

The rearrangement links TRBV6-1 to TRBJ2-1, with D maybe TRBD2 (5 bases). This CDR3 region has 12 residues. The germline gives CDR1 MNHNS, CDR2 SASEGT. V was shortened by 8 bases and J by 6 bases, with 11 bases between the two germline ends. The CDR3 is CASAERLNEQFF. The CDR3 DNA sequence: TGTGCCAGCGCCGAGCGGCTCAATGAGCAGTTCTTC.

CDR3 DNA: TGTGCGGCGGCGTCCGAAGTATCGGAGGGTTCACCCCTCCACTTT. This encodes CAAASEVSEGSPLHF. The chain joins TRBV7-9 to TRBJ1-6; D gene ambiguous. Looked up from germline, CDR1 is SEHNR and CDR2 is FQNEAQ (reference sequence). CDR3 length: 15 residues.

This chain connects TRBV2 to TRBJ1-1; tentative D call: TRBD1 (5 bases). The CDR3 runs 13 residues. CDR1 is SNHLY and CDR2 is FYNNEI in the germline V gene. The V end was cut by 7 bases, the J end by 5 bases, with 14 bases between. This CDR3 is CASMGGEGTEAFF. The CDR3 DNA follows: TGTGCCAGCATGGGGGGGGAAGGAACTGAAGCTTTCTTT.

The gene calls are TRBV5-1 and TRBJ2-7, with D unresolved. This CDR3 is built from 13 residues. CDR1 and CDR2 from the germline V gene are SGHRS and YFSETQ. V lost 4 bases and J 1 base, leaving 9 bases between the germline ends. Here the CDR3 reads CASSNRASYEQYF. In DNA form, the CDR3 reads TGCGCCAGCAGCAATAGGGCTTCCTACGAGCAGTACTTC.

The chain uses TRBV5-6 and TRBJ1-2; D remains unclear. The germline CDR1 and CDR2 sequences are SGHDT and YYEEEE. V lost 4 bases, J lost 3 bases, and 13 bases lay in between. CDR3 length equals 14 residues. Here the CDR3 reads CASSPAEIYYGYTF. The CDR3 DNA reads as TGTGCCAGCAGCCCGGCAGAGATCTACTATGGCTACACCTTC. The variable domain in full, with the rest retrieved from reference TRBV5-6 and TRBJ1-2, is DAGVTQSPTHLIKTRGQQVTLRCSPKSGHDTVSWYQQALGQGPQFIFQYYEEEERQRGNFPDRFSGHQFPNYSSELNVNALLLGDSALYLCASSPAEIYYGYTFGSGTRLTVV.

This chain connects TRBV14 to TRBJ1-2, with D possibly TRBD1 on 5 matching bases. The CDR3 is made up of 15 amino acids. Germline V lookup: CDR1 SGHDN, CDR2 FVKESK. V was trimmed by 3 bases and J by 3 bases, leaving 14 bases between them. The CDR3 is CASSHYGGLDYGYTF. The CDR3, as DNA: TGTGCCAGCAGCCACTACGGGGGACTCGACTATGGCTACACCTTC.

The rearrangement joins TRBV5-1 to TRBJ2-2, with 9 bases lining up with TRBD1. V shed 3 bases, J shed 1 base, and the junction held 10 bases outside the gene matches. The CDR3 contains 18 residues. CDR1 is SGHRS, CDR2 YFSETQ, per germline. CDR3 sequence: CASSSGDRALLNTGELFF. CDR3 in DNA: TGCGCCAGCAGCTCGGGGGACAGGGCGCTTCTGAACACCGGGGAGCTGTTTTTT.

This rearrangement joins TRBV6-1 to TRBJ1-5; 8 bases map to TRBD1. Unmatched junction bases numbered 8, after V lost 4 bases and J lost 6 bases. The germline CDR1 and CDR2 sequences are MNHNS and SASEGT. This CDR3 is 15 amino acids long. The CDR3 DNA reads TGTGCCAGCAGTGGCGGACAGGGCGTTAGTCAGCCCCAGCATTTT. This sequence encodes CASSGGQGVSQPQHF.